This T cell receptor (beta chain) was recorded in a study of human T cells and chemical hapten exposure. Study-wide context: Throughout the approximately 26-week study, diphenylcyclopropenone was applied weekly to the patients' scalps. Alopecia universalis, totalis or areata was present in patients who were mostly female.

TCRdb re-called the RACE reads with MiXCR, one entry per CDR3 protein. The sample includes around 110,000 distinct CDR3 sequences, about 12% of them seen just once. Ten or more counts support this clonotype. This CDR3 has 14 amino acids. The V segment lost 5 bases and the J segment 4 bases; nucleotides outside the gene matches: 5. Germline V CDR1 and CDR2: ENHRY, SYGVKD. Time point: patch test 1, 2 weeks after DPC sensitization. The treatment is: therapeutic diphenylcyclopropenone sensitization with weekly scalp DPC. Someone pulled total RNA out of unfractionated whole blood. This specimen was whole blood, taken in connection with sensitization to the hapten diphenylcyclopropenone (DPC). The sequence was obtained from a woman in her fifties or sixties with alopecia areata. Some clones in this sample may be carry-over from other donors' samples. This rearrangement joins TRBV10-3 to TRBJ2-3; 8 bases are a match to TRBD2. CDR3 in amino acids: CAISSTGGSDTQYF. CDR3 sequence (DNA): TGTGCCATCAGTTCTACGGGAGGGTCAGATACGCAGTATTTT.